The source of this T cell receptor (beta chain) is a study of cytomegalovirus exposure and HLA in healthy donors. General observations from the study: Most of the TCR beta V segments (in an earlier analysis) were productive either about 87% or about 30% of the time. The sole available immune exposure information was CMV serostatus.

Note on this clone: The antigen remains unidentified.

This CDR3 has 12 residues. The germline V and J ends were trimmed by 4 bases and 2 bases, with 9 bases remaining between them. Germline-derived CDR1 and CDR2 are GTSNPN and SVGIG (reference sequence). Healthy donors of bone marrow made up the group. 60 Vbeta and 13 Jbeta primers were used in PCR. Clones were sequenced by immunoSEQ multiplex PCR, and TCRdb holds only the in-frame ones, with some missing. This repertoire comprises some 62,000 clones; its ten largest clones make up under 7%. J is TRBJ2-7 and V is TRBV30, with D perhaps TRBD1 (6 bases). The clonotype originates from a man aged 25 to 40 in good health and CMV-seropositive. The specimen sequenced was PBMCs. The CDR3 reads CAWTTGTYEQYF. For the CDR3, the DNA is TGTGCCTGGACGACAGGAACCTACGAGCAGTACTTC. Full variable domain (outside the CDR3, taken from reference TRBV30 and TRBJ2-7): SQTIHQWPATLVQPVGSPLSLECTVEGTSNPNLYWYRQAAGRGLQLLFYSVGIGQISSEVPQNLSASRPQDRQFILSSKKLLLSDSGFYLCAWTTGTYEQYFGPGTRLTVT.